This record covers a single TCR beta chain. Its specificity is not known. This entry is derived from a study of CD8 T cells in Susac syndrome. Study results and limitations: The relatively small number of individuals in the TCR sequencing and HLA analysis was acknowledged by the study.

With random hexamers, about 0.45 to 1 ug RNA was reverse transcribed. Amplification of TCR beta CDR3 spanned 54 Vbeta and 13 Jbeta via immunoSEQ multiplex PCR. TCRdb reprocessed the immunoSEQ multiplex PCR reads via MiXCR and lists one record per CDR3 protein. The sample lists some 200,000 distinct CDR3 sequences, about 90% occurring once. J was trimmed by 0 bases and V by 6 bases; bases with no gene match: 7. This CDR3 region has 16 residues. Germline-derived CDR1 and CDR2 are LNHDA and SQIVND (reference sequence). CD8+ and CD4+ blood T cells underwent TCR beta sequencing. Stable or active relapsing-remitting multiple sclerosis, untreated and meeting revised McDonald criteria, defined the controls.

This sequence originates from a human donor with multiple sclerosis. Sequenced material: CD8+ T cells from PBMCs. J is TRBJ2-1 and V is TRBV19; TRBD2 agrees at 8 bases. CDR3 in amino acids: CASRPLAGSSYNEQFF. CDR3 coding DNA: TGTGCCAGTAGACCGTTAGCGGGGAGCTCCTACAATGAGCAGTTCTTC.